This TCR beta chain was recorded in a study of control samples from healthy donors and cancer patients. The CDR3 contains 15 residues. V shed 7 bases and J 1 base; nucleotides not matched to a gene: 4. Germline loops: CDR1 SGHRS, CDR2 YFSETQ. TCRdb's copy holds only in-frame clones and misses some; the assay was immunoSEQ multiplex PCR. The sample includes 210,000 or so clones, roughly nine tenths of them seen just once. The chain employs TRBV5-1 and TRBJ2-2; 10 positions match TRBD2. Sequenced material: blood. The sequence was obtained from a man aged 25 to 45 in good health. CDR3: CASASSGGNTGELFF. In nucleotides, the CDR3 is TGCGCCAGCGCGTCTAGCGGGGGGAACACCGGGGAGCTGTTTTTT.